Described below is a single TCR beta chain sequence and its context. Its antigen is unidentified. In the naive CD8 group, cells lacked CD45RO and were positively selected for CCR7, so terminally differentiated effector memory CD45RA+ cells were left out. Generated by immunoSEQ multiplex PCR, the TCRdb table keeps only in-frame clones and is missing some. The sample consists of 2 million to 2.5 million clones, just under 95% of them appearing once. This record belongs to a study of shared clonotypes between healthy human individuals. Study-level findings and limits: Naive subsets generally had larger estimated richness than memory subsets.

With V trimmed by 0 bases and J by 6 bases, 5 bases remained unmatched. The CDR3 has 15 residues. Per the germline V gene, CDR1 is LGHNA and CDR2 is YNFKEQ. The TCR sequence derives from a man between 18 and 29 years old in good health. This chain links TRBV4-2 with TRBJ2-1; TRBD2 matches 7 bases. The sequencing input was naive CD8+ T cells sorted from blood. CDR3 bases: TGTGCCAGCAGCCAAGATATGGGGGAGGGCAATGAGCAGTTCTTC. This codes for CASSQDMGEGNEQFF.